Ten or more counts support the clone carrying this T cell receptor (beta chain). The sample comes from a study of T-cell reconstitution after alpha-beta-depleted transplantation in children. The CDR3 loop spans 15 amino acids. Trimming at V came to 4 bases and at J to 7 bases, leaving 10 bases not matched to a gene. In germline, CDR1 is SGHRS, CDR2 YFSETQ. Unique molecular identifiers featured in how the TCRbeta library was prepared. TCRdb ran MiXCR on the PCR reads and lists one entry per CDR3 protein. In the table there are hundreds of thousands of distinct CDR3 sequences, about 12% of which are singletons.

The material was PBMCs from the stem cell graft donor, obtained from the stem cell graft. The rearrangement uses TRBV5-1 and TRBJ2-1; 8 bases map to TRBD2. The sequence was collected from a human donor who donated a stem cell graft to a child with acute lymphoblastic leukemia. CDR3 nucleotides: TGCGCCAGCAGCCCTCGACTAGCGTCAGAGAATGAGCAGTTCTTC. The encoded protein is CASSPRLASENEQFF.